One sample yielded the 23 T cell receptor beta chains listed below, sequenced in a study of siplizumab effects on memory and regulatory T cells. Profiled with immunoSEQ multiplex PCR; TCRdb holds only in-frame clones, not every one. This table has some 100,000 clones, roughly 94% appearing once. The sequenced material came from Tregs sorted from blood. All receptors come from a human donor in good health.

The J gene is TRBJ1-4, the V gene TRBV27; D possibly corresponds to TRBD1 (5 bases). Germline values: CDR1 MNHEY, CDR2 SMNVEV (reference sequence). Deletions cut 7 bases from V and 8 bases from J, with 14 bases between. The length of the CDR3 is 13 residues. The CDR3 spells CASKGAWNEKLFF. In DNA, the CDR3 is TGTGCCAGCAAAGGGGCTTGGAACGAAAAACTGTTTTTT.

The chain couples TRBV27 to TRBJ1-6; a possible D gene is TRBD1 (6 bases). Germline values: CDR1 MNHEY, CDR2 SMNVEV (reference sequence). The CDR3 extends over 14 amino acids. The germline V and J ends were trimmed by 6 bases and 13 bases, with 19 bases remaining between them. This chain's CDR3 is CASRPGTRTFPLHF. Here the CDR3 DNA reads TGTGCCAGCAGGCCCGGGACAAGGACCTTCCCCCTCCACTTT.

CDR3 in DNA: TGCGCCAGCAGCCCAGGGGGAGATACGCAGTATTTT. Translated, it gives CASSPGGDTQYF. J is TRBJ2-3 and V is TRBV5-1, with TRBD1 matching 7 bases. CDR1 and CDR2 (germline): SGHRS, YFSETQ. Trimming removed 4 bases from V and 5 bases from J; junction bases left unmatched: 1. The length of the CDR3 is 12 residues.

V and J are TRBV5-1 and TRBJ1-2; 7 bases agree with TRBD1. The CDR3 loop spans 15 amino acids. CDR1 and CDR2 (germline): SGHRS, YFSETQ. V lost 4 bases to trimming and J lost 5 bases; unmatched junction nucleotides: 11. The CDR3 nucleotides are TGCGCCAGCAGCAAAACAGGGGAGTCAGGTTATGGCTACACCTTC. This codes for CASSKTGESGYGYTF.

CDR3 protein: CASTPHRTGKSLNTEAFF. CDR3 bases: TGTGCCAGCACACCACACAGGACAGGTAAATCCCTGAACACTGAAGCTTTCTTT. This chain joins TRBV7-9 and TRBJ1-1; TRBD1 aligns across 7 bases. The trim removed 7 bases at V and 0 bases at J, leaving 17 bases unmatched. This CDR3 is built from 18 residues. The germline CDR1 and CDR2 sequences are SEHNR and FQNEAQ (reference sequence).

This chain connects TRBV5-1 to TRBJ1-4; tentatively, D is TRBD1 (5 bases). The CDR3 totals 15 residues. Trimming left V 4 bases short and J 4 bases short, with 14 bases between. CDR1 and CDR2 (germline): SGHRS, YFSETQ. Written as DNA, the CDR3 is TGCGCCAGCAGCCTTGGGACGCCCGTTAATGAAAAACTGTTTTTT. Translating it yields CASSLGTPVNEKLFF. Drawing the rest from reference TRBV5-1 and TRBJ1-4, the complete variable domain is KAGVTQTPRYLIKTRGQQVTLSCSPISGHRSVSWYQQTPGQGLQFLFEYFSETQRNKGNFPGRFSGRQFSNSRSEMNVSTLELGDSALYLCASSLGTPVNEKLFFGSGTQLSVL.

This chain links TRBV7-2 with TRBJ2-7; no firm D call. V was shortened by 2 bases and J by 3 bases, with 2 bases between the two germline ends. Germline CDR1 is SGHTA and CDR2 is FQGNSA. This CDR3 contains 11 residues. CDR3 sequence reads: CASSLYYEQYF. CDR3 DNA sequence: TGTGCCAGCAGCTTATACTACGAGCAGTACTTC. Variable domain in full (rest from reference TRBV7-2 and TRBJ2-7): GAGVSQSPSNKVTEKGKDVELRCDPISGHTALYWYRQSLGQGLEFLIYFQGNSAPDKSGLPSDRFSAERTGGSVSTLTIQRTQQEDSAVYLCASSLYYEQYFGPGTRLTVT.

The chain is built from TRBV5-1 and TRBJ2-7; either TRBD1 or TRBD2 may fit D (5 bases each). Germline V CDR1 and CDR2: SGHRS, YFSETQ. CDR3 length: 15 residues. The V and J ends lost 0 bases and 6 bases respectively, with 16 bases between them. The CDR3 DNA reads TGCGCCAGCAGCTTGGTTCGGGGCGTCCTTACCGAGCAGTACTTC. Encoded protein: CASSLVRGVLTEQYF.

This chain links TRBV18 with TRBJ2-3; D is possibly TRBD1 or TRBD2 (5 bases each). V dropped 2 bases and J dropped 2 bases, with 17 bases sitting between them. CDR1 and CDR2 (germline): KGHSH, LQKENI. The CDR3 is 17 amino acids. This chain's CDR3 is CASSPDPPGLYTDTQYF. Here the CDR3 DNA reads TGTGCCAGCTCACCAGACCCCCCGGGGCTTTACACAGATACGCAGTATTTT.

The chain couples TRBV7-9 to TRBJ1-4; D unresolved. CDR3 length equals 15 residues. Germline V gene data show CDR1 as SEHNR and CDR2 as FQNEAQ (reference sequence). V lost 5 bases and J 5 bases, leaving 15 bases between the germline ends. The CDR3 is CASSPSGRRNEKLFF. The CDR3 coding sequence is TGTGCCAGCAGCCCTTCAGGACGGCGAAATGAAAAACTGTTTTTT.

In its sample, this clone was seen once. V gene TRBV5-1 combines with J gene TRBJ1-2, with TRBD1 as a possible D gene (6 bases). The CDR3 totals 15 residues. V was trimmed by 0 bases and J by 2 bases, leaving 11 bases between them. In germline, CDR1 is SGHRS, CDR2 YFSETQ. DNA of the CDR3: TGCGCCAGCAGCTTGGTTTCAGGGGTAAACTATGGCTACACCTTC. This encodes CASSLVSGVNYGYTF.

This chain joins TRBV9 and TRBJ2-2, with TRBD1 as a possible D gene (5 bases). Trimming stripped 0 bases from V and 1 base from J, with 13 bases between. The CDR3 contains 17 residues. CDR1 SGDLS and CDR2 YYNGEE come from the germline V gene. CDR3 residues: CASSVGLVDKNTGELFF. The CDR3 DNA sequence: TGTGCCAGCAGCGTAGGATTGGTGGACAAGAACACCGGGGAGCTGTTTTTT.

The rearrangement uses TRBV7-2 and TRBJ2-3; no reliable D call. There are 14 residues in the CDR3. The V gene's germline CDR1 is SGHTA and CDR2 FQGNSA. V was trimmed by 5 bases and J by 0 bases, leaving 9 bases between them. The CDR3 DNA reads as TGTGCCAGCAGCCACGCCCTGAGCACAGATACGCAGTATTTT. The encoded protein is CASSHALSTDTQYF.

The V call is TRBV6-1, the J call TRBJ1-2; D may be TRBD1 (5 bases). CDR3 length: 14 amino acids. Germline loops: CDR1 MNHNS, CDR2 SASEGT. V lost 4 bases, J lost 9 bases, and 18 bases lay in between. The CDR3 sequence is CASSGQLPSVSYTF. The CDR3 bases are TGTGCCAGCAGTGGACAGCTTCCCTCTGTTAGCTACACCTTC.

The genes are TRBV27 and TRBJ2-1; 7 positions agree with TRBD1. Per germline, CDR1 MNHEY and CDR2 SMNVEV (reference sequence). The CDR3 is 17 residues long. Losses at the gene ends were 5 bases for V and 4 bases for J; bases not matched to a gene: 14. Written as DNA, the CDR3 is TGTGCCAGCAGTCTTAACTTGGACAGGTTGAAATACAATGAGCAGTTCTTC. Translating gives CASSLNLDRLKYNEQFF.

J is TRBJ1-2 and V is TRBV5-4; no clear D. Germline CDR1 SGHNT, CDR2 YYREEE (reference sequence). The CDR3 has 12 amino acids. V dropped 2 bases and J dropped 3 bases, with 5 bases sitting between them. The CDR3, as DNA: TGTGCCAGCAGCTTCGGAGACTATGGCTACACCTTC. Translated, it gives CASSFGDYGYTF.

The chain is built from TRBV15 and TRBJ1-5; D gene unclear. The CDR3 is 14 amino acids. The V end was cut by 5 bases, the J end by 2 bases, with 10 bases between. Germline lookup yields CDR1 LNHNV and CDR2 YYDKDF (reference sequence). For the CDR3, the DNA is TGTGCCACCAGCCCCCCGGGAGGCAATCAGCCCCAGCATTTT. Amino acids: CATSPPGGNQPQHF. The whole variable domain, remainder taken from reference TRBV15 and TRBJ1-5, is DAMVIQNPRYQVTQFGKPVTLSCSQTLNHNVMYWYQQKSSQAPKLLFHYYDKDFNNEADTPDNFQSRRPNTSFCFLDIRSPGLGDTAMYLCATSPPGGNQPQHFGDGTRLSIL.

J is TRBJ1-2 and V is TRBV7-2; no definite D call. In germline, CDR1 is SGHTA, CDR2 FQGNSA. There are 13 residues in the CDR3. V dropped 5 bases and J dropped 5 bases, with 12 bases sitting between them. DNA of the CDR3: TGTGCCAGCAGCCTGATGACGGTGTATGGCTACACCTTC. Translation: CASSLMTVYGYTF.

The rearrangement joins TRBV19 to TRBJ2-1; tentative D call: TRBD2 (5 bases). The CDR3 length is 17 residues. The germline V gene has CDR1 LNHDA and CDR2 SQIVND (reference sequence). V dropped 4 bases and J dropped 2 bases, with 18 bases sitting between them. CDR3 bases: TGTGCCAGTAGTACCCAGACGCAGAGGACTGCCTACAATGAGCAGTTCTTC. The encoded protein is CASSTQTQRTAYNEQFF.

CDR3 in amino acids: CASSMNLGTWGFF. CDR3 DNA sequence: TGTGCCAGTAGTATGAATCTGGGGACGTGGGGGTTCTTC. This chain connects TRBV19 to TRBJ2-1, with D perhaps being TRBD1 or TRBD2 (5 bases each). Germline V lookup: CDR1 LNHDA, CDR2 SQIVND (reference sequence). The CDR3 spans 13 residues. Trimming took off 3 bases at V and 15 bases at J, with 18 bases between the two ends. The full variable domain, completed using reference TRBV19 and TRBJ2-1, is DGGITQSPKYLFRKEGQNVTLSCEQNLNHDAMYWYRQDPGQGLRLIYYSQIVNDFQKGDIAEGYSVSREKKESFPLTVTSAQKNPTAFYLCASSMNLGTWGFFGPGTRLTVL.

V is TRBV19 and J is TRBJ1-5; D remains unclear. CDR3 length: 14 amino acids. V lost 3 bases, J lost 1 base, and 7 bases lay in between. Germline assignment: CDR1 LNHDA and CDR2 SQIVND (reference sequence). The CDR3, as DNA: TGTGCCAGTAGTATTCTGGTAAGCAATCAGCCCCAGCATTTT. It encodes CASSILVSNQPQHF.

V usage is TRBV11-2 and J usage is TRBJ2-7, with no clear D. Germline V CDR1 and CDR2: SGHAT, FQNNGV. The CDR3 length is 13 residues. The V end lost 1 base, the J end lost 7 bases, and 11 bases lay between the germline ends. CDR3 sequence (DNA): TGTGCCAGCAGCTTAGTTAATCTGGGGGAGCAGTACTTC. This gives the protein CASSLVNLGEQYF.

The rearrangement joins TRBV10-1 to TRBJ2-2; the match to TRBD2 covers 11 bases. This CDR3 region has 17 residues. The V gene's germline CDR1 is WNHNN and CDR2 SYGVQD (reference sequence). V shed 4 bases and J 7 bases; nucleotides not matched to a gene: 11. The CDR3 DNA reads as TGCGCCAGCAGTGCTCGACTAGCGGGGAGCGGGAGCGGGGAGCTGTTTTTT. Translation: CASSARLAGSGSGELFF.